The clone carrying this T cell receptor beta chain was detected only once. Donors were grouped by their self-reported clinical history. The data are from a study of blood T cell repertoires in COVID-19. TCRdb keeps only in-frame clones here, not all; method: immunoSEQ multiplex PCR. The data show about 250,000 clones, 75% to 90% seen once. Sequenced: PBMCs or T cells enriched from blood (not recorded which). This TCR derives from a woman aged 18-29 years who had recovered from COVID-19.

CDR3 amino acids: CASSLVGEGTDTQYF. The CDR3 DNA follows: TGCGCCAGCAGCTTGGTAGGGGAGGGCACAGATACGCAGTATTTT. The chain has TRBV5-1 and TRBJ2-3, with D perhaps TRBD2 (6 bases). The germline V gene has CDR1 SGHRS and CDR2 YFSETQ. Trimming took 0 bases from V and 1 from J, leaving 9 bases between them. The length of the CDR3 is 15 residues.